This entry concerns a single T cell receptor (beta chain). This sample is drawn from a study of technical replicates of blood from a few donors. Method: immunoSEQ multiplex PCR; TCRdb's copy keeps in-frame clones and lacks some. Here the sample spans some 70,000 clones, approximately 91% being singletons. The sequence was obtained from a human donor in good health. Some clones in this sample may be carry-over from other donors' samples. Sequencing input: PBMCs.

The CDR3 sequence is CASSPSSTGEYGKLFF. As DNA, the CDR3 is TGTGCCAGCAGTCCAAGCTCGACAGGGGAGTATGGAAAACTGTTTTTT. The chain combines TRBV28 with TRBJ1-4, with 8 positions matching TRBD1. This CDR3 has 16 amino acids. Looked up from germline, CDR1 is MDHEN and CDR2 is SYDVKM. V shed 5 bases, J shed 10 bases, and the junction held 15 bases outside the gene matches.